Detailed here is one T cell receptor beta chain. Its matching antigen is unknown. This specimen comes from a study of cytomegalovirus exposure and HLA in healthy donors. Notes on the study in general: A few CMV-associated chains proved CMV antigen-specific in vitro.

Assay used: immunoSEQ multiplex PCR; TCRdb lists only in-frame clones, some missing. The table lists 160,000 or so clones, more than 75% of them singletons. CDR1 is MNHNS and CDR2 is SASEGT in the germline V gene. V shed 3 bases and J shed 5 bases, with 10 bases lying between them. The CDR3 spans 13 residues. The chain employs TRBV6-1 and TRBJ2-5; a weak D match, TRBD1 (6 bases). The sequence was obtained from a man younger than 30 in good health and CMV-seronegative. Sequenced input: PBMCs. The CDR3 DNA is TGTGCCAGCAGTGAGACAGGCTGGGAGACCCAGTACTTC. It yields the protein CASSETGWETQYF.